The entry below gives a single TCR beta chain sequence along with its context. Its antigen is currently unknown. V was pared by 1 base and J by 5 bases, with 5 bases of the junction left unmatched. Germline assignment: CDR1 SQVTM and CDR2 ANQGSEA. The CDR3 totals 14 residues. The data derive from a study of OX40 agonist ivuxolimab in advanced cancers. For the study at large: The mean age was 60 years, ranging from 23 to 79, with around four fifths of participants male.

General study results and limits: The study did not work out the antigen specificity of the expanded peripheral T cells. The study found that CD8+ T cells averaged more expanded clones than CD4+.

The assay was immunoSEQ multiplex PCR, and TCRdb's table has in-frame clones only and misses some. The data show roughly 48,000 clones, nearly 85% seen once. The chain employs TRBV29-1 and TRBJ1-2; 9 bases align to TRBD1. The source material was CD4+ or CD8+ T cells sorted from blood, sampled in a trial of the OX40 agonist ivuxolimab. The clonotype originates from an adult with an advanced solid tumor such as melanoma, head and neck, liver or kidney cancer. CDR3 in DNA: TGCAGCGTTGAAGCCGGACAGGGGCCTTATGGCTACACCTTC. It is translated as CSVEAGQGPYGYTF.